This TCR beta chain was captured in a study of blood T cell repertoires in COVID-19. CDR1 is MNHEY and CDR2 is SVGAGI in the germline V gene. Trimming took off 5 bases at V and 3 bases at J, with 11 bases between the two ends. CDR3 length: 14 residues. Only in-frame clones appear in the TCRdb table, and some are missing; sequencing was by immunoSEQ multiplex PCR. There are under 250,000 clones in the sample; about 76% occur only once, and nearly 6% lies in the top ten. The specimen was peripheral blood. The J gene is TRBJ2-1, the V gene TRBV6-5, with a tentative D call TRBD1 (6 bases). This sequence was found in a woman in her thirties or forties with COVID-19, enrolled during active disease. CDR3 loop: CASSTGNNYNEQFF. The CDR3 DNA sequence: TGTGCCAGCAGTACAGGGAACAACTACAATGAGCAGTTCTTC.